These T cell receptor beta chains were read from a single sample in a study of Ad26.COV2.S vaccination and SARS-CoV-2 variants. Assay: immunoSEQ multiplex PCR; the TCRdb copy retains only in-frame clones and omits some. The profile shows 430,000 or so clones, 85% to 90% of them singletons. The specimen was peripheral blood, collected in a trial of Ad26.COV2.S vaccine versus placebo. The receptors originated from a person aged 18-60 years who received the Ad26.COV2.S COVID-19 vaccine or a placebo. Each CDR3 is given with its conserved first and last residue. D genes are given only for firm matches. Size tells how often a clone was seen (once, few, many) or the class of an expanded clone, and some rows leave it out.

V gene: TRBV7-3
J gene: TRBJ1-2
clone size: .
D gene: TRBD1
CDR3 DNA: TGTGCCAGCAGCCGCGACGGGACAGGGGGACCGTATGGCTACACCTTC
CDR3 protein: CASSRDGTGGPYGYTF

V gene: TRBV15
J gene: TRBJ2-2
clone size: .
D gene: .
CDR3 DNA: TGTGCCACCAGCAGAGATTGGGGGGCCGTGGAGCTGTTTTTT
CDR3 protein: CATSRDWGAVELFF

V gene: TRBV20-1
J gene: TRBJ2-7
clone size: .
D gene: .
CDR3 DNA: TGCAGTGCTAGTCGGGGACACGTCTACGAGCAGTACTTC
CDR3 protein: CSASRGHVYEQYF

V gene: TRBV4-1
J gene: TRBJ2-5
clone size: .
D gene: TRBD1
CDR3 DNA: TGCGCCAGCAGCCAACTAGGGACAGTACGAGAGACCCAGTACTTC
CDR3 protein: CASSQLGTVRETQYF

V gene: TRBV7-2
J gene: TRBJ1-5
clone size: .
D gene: .
CDR3 DNA: TGTGCCAGCAGCCCGACTTTCTCCACTCAGCCCCAGCATTTT
CDR3 protein: CASSPTFSTQPQHF

V gene: TRBV7-2
J gene: TRBJ2-1
clone size: once
D gene: .
CDR3 DNA: TGTGCCAGTACTGGGGGACAAACCTACAATGAGCAGTTCTTC
CDR3 protein: CASTGGQTYNEQFF

V gene: TRBV27
J gene: TRBJ1-5
clone size: few
D gene: .
CDR3 DNA: TGTGCCAGCAGGACGGGACAAATTAGCAATCAGCCCCAGCATTTT
CDR3 protein: CASRTGQISNQPQHF

V gene: TRBV11-3
J gene: TRBJ2-7
clone size: .
D gene: .
CDR3 DNA: TGTGCCAGCAGTCGGACACTCGGCTACGAGCAGTACTTC
CDR3 protein: CASSRTLGYEQYF

V gene: TRBV5-1
J gene: TRBJ2-2
clone size: .
D gene: .
CDR3 DNA: TGCGCCAGCAGCCGCTACACGAACACCGGGGAGCTGTTTTTT
CDR3 protein: CASSRYTNTGELFF

V gene: TRBV7-9
J gene: TRBJ2-3
clone size: .
D gene: TRBD2
CDR3 DNA: TGTGCCAGCAGCCCCAGATGGACTAGCGGGAGGGGCACGCAGTATTTT
CDR3 protein: CASSPRWTSGRGTQYF

V gene: TRBV9
J gene: TRBJ2-3
clone size: .
D gene: TRBD2
CDR3 DNA: TGTGCCAGCAGCGCGGGACTAGCGGGGACAGATACGCAGTATTTT
CDR3 protein: CASSAGLAGTDTQYF